This TCR beta chain originates from a study of breast tumors, draining lymph nodes, adjacent tissues. Overall study results and limits: Compared with basal-like, luminal-like tumors shared significantly more repertoire with nontumor tissue. Tumor repertoires ranked between lymph nodes and nontumor tissue in diversity, with V and J gene preferences. Data fit most tumor T cells coming from lymph node, expanding in tumor. Data only fit, rather than demonstrated, lymph node origin of most tumor T cells.

TCRdb re-derived calls from the multiplex PCR reads in MiXCR, one entry per CDR3 protein. The repertoire holds 85,000 to 120,000 distinct CDR3 sequences, with around 30% as singletons. Trimming removed 1 base from V and 2 bases from J, with 20 bases in between. The CDR3 contains 19 residues. Germline V gene lookup returns CDR1 MGHRA and CDR2 YSYEKL. This clonotype came up many times. What it binds is unknown. Samples came from axillary lymph nodes draining the breast cancer. This chain connects TRBV4-1 to TRBJ2-2; a weak D match, TRBD2 (7 bases). Material: axillary lymph node tissue. This TCR derives from a female donor with breast cancer. Some clones in this sample may be carry-over from other donors' samples. Here the CDR3 DNA reads TGCGCCAGCAGCCAAGGCGTGGTCGGGGGGCGCGTTAACACCGGGGAGCTGTTTTTT. Protein: CASSQGVVGGRVNTGELFF.